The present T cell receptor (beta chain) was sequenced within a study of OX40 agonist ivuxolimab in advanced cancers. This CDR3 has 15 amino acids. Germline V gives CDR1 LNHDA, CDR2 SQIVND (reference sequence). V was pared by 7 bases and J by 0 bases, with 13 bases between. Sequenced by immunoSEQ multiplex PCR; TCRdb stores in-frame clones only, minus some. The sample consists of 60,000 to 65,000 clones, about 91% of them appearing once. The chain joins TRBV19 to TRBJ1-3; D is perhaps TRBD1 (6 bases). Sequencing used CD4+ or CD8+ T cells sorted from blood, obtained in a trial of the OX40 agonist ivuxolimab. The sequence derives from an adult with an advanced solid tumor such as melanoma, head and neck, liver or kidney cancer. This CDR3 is CASMRQASSGNTIYF. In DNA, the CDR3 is TGTGCCAGTATGAGACAGGCCAGCTCTGGAAACACCATATATTTT. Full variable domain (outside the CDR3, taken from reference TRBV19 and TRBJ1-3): DGGITQSPKYLFRKEGQNVTLSCEQNLNHDAMYWYRQDPGQGLRLIYYSQIVNDFQKGDIAEGYSVSREKKESFPLTVTSAQKNPTAFYLCASMRQASSGNTIYFGEGSWLTVV.